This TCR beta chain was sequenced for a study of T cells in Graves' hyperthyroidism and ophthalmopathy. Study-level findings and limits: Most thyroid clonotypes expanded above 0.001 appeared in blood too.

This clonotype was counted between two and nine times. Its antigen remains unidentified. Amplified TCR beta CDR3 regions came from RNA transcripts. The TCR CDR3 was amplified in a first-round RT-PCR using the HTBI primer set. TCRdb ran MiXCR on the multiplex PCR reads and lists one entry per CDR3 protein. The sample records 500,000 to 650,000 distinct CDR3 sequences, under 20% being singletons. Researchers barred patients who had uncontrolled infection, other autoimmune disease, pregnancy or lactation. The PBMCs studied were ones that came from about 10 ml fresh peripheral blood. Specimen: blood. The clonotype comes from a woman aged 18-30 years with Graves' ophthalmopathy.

The CDR3 DNA is TGCAGTGCTAGAGCTCCCCTGGGCGGGGAGGAATATCTCTACGAGCAGTACTTC. Encoded protein: CSARAPLGGEEYLYEQYF. The rearrangement uses TRBV20-1 and TRBJ2-7, with a tentative D call TRBD2 (6 bases). V was trimmed by 1 base and J by 3 bases, leaving 25 bases between them. CDR3 length: 18 residues. Germline values: CDR1 DFQATT, CDR2 SNEGSKA (reference sequence).